These T cell receptor beta chains were read from a single sample in a study of blood T cell repertoires in COVID-19. TCRdb keeps only in-frame clones here, not all; method: immunoSEQ multiplex PCR. The sample holds nearly 300,000 clones, about 81% seen once. Material: peripheral blood. The receptors derive from a human donor with COVID-19, enrolled during active disease. The donor label of this sample is uncertain. The CDR3 runs from the conserved cysteine through the conserved F or W. D genes are given only for firm matches. Not every row has a clone size; where given, it reads once, few, many or a size class.

d_call clone_size j_call v_call cdr3_aa cdr3_nt
- - TRBJ1-1 TRBV5-1 CASSLTGDTEAFF TGCGCCAGCAGCCTCACCGGGGACACTGAAGCTTTCTTT
TRBD1 - TRBJ1-1 TRBV25-1 CASSDPGQGLHTEAFF TGTGCCAGCAGTGATCCGGGACAGGGTTTGCACACTGAAGCTTTCTTT
- once TRBJ1-6 TRBV19 CASSIDRLPDSPLHF TGTGCCAGTAGTATAGACCGCCTGCCGGATTCACCCCTCCACTTT
- - TRBJ1-5 TRBV6-2/TRBV6-3 CASSWGGSGNQPQHF TGTGCCAGCAGTTGGGGGGGAAGCGGCAATCAGCCCCAGCATTTT
- once TRBJ2-1 TRBV30 CAWSLTRDNEQFF TGTGCCTGGAGTCTTACCCGCGACAATGAGCAGTTCTTC
- - TRBJ1-4 TRBV30 CAWSLMGTGNEKLFF TGTGCCTGGAGTCTCATGGGGACTGGGAATGAAAAACTGTTTTTT
- - TRBJ1-3 TRBV9 CASSTLLSSGNTIYF TGTGCCAGCAGCACCCTTTTGAGCTCTGGAAACACCATATATTTT
- - TRBJ1-5 TRBV2 CASSTTGGNQPQHF TGTGCCAGCAGTACTACGGGAGGGAATCAGCCCCAGCATTTT
TRBD1 - TRBJ1-1 TRBV10-3 CAISEGDRITEAFF TGTGCCATCAGTGAGGGGGACAGGATAACTGAAGCTTTCTTT
- - TRBJ1-1 TRBV6-5 CASSYSFFGRPAFF TGTGCCAGCAGTTACTCCTTTTTCGGCAGGCCAGCTTTCTTT
- - TRBJ2-1 TRBV30 CAWSVQAGPFF TGTGCCTGGAGTGTACAAGCGGGTCCGTTCTTC
- - TRBJ2-7 TRBV11-2 CASSPVGQAYEQYF TGTGCCAGCAGCCCGGTTGGTCAGGCTTACGAGCAGTACTTC
- - TRBJ2-1 TRBV27 CASSLSPGSYNEQFF TGTGCCAGCAGTTTATCGCCCGGGTCCTACAATGAGCAGTTCTTC
- - TRBJ2-4 TRBV7-9 CASSSQSVDIQYF TGTGCCAGCAGCTCCCAATCTGTAGACATTCAGTACTTC
TRBD1 - TRBJ2-7 TRBV28 CASSTGRTGADEQYF TGTGCCAGCAGTACCGGTCGGACAGGGGCGGACGAGCAGTACTTC
TRBD1 - TRBJ2-3 TRBV7-3 CASSSQTGVTDTQYF TGTGCCAGCAGCTCTCAGACAGGGGTCACAGATACGCAGTATTTT
- few TRBJ1-5 TRBV19 CASSRAGTSNQPQHF TGTGCCAGTAGTAGGGCGGGGACTAGCAATCAGCCCCAGCATTTT
- - TRBJ1-1 TRBV19 CASSPRTENTEAFF TGTGCCAGTAGTCCGAGGACAGAGAACACTGAAGCTTTCTTT
- once TRBJ1-1 TRBV19 CASSKQKLNTEAFF TGTGCCAGTAGTAAACAGAAACTGAACACTGAAGCTTTCTTT
- - TRBJ1-6 TRBV11-2 CASSLEGLRAYNSPLHF TGTGCCAGCAGCTTAGAAGGCCTGAGGGCCTATAATTCACCCCTCCACTTT
- - TRBJ2-7 TRBV29-1 CSASGRGSPYEQYF TGCAGCGCCTCGGGACGGGGGAGTCCCTACGAGCAGTACTTC
TRBD1 - TRBJ2-7 TRBV28 CASSLQGAGEQYF TGTGCCAGCAGTTTACAGGGGGCGGGAGAGCAGTACTTC
TRBD1 - TRBJ1-2 TRBV5-8 CASSPTFGQGRSGYTF TGTGCCAGCAGCCCAACGTTTGGACAGGGGAGGAGCGGCTACACCTTC
TRBD2 - TRBJ2-1 TRBV5-1 CASSGGLARYNEQFF TGCGCCAGCAGCGGGGGACTAGCGCGTTACAATGAGCAGTTCTTC
TRBD2 - TRBJ2-2 TRBV7-8 CASSPRTSWVTGELFF TGTGCCAGCAGCCCGAGGACTAGTTGGGTCACCGGGGAGCTGTTTTTT
TRBD1 - TRBJ1-5 TRBV6-1 CASSEGDSLNQPQHF TGTGCCAGCAGTGAAGGGGACAGCCTTAATCAGCCCCAGCATTTT
- - TRBJ1-1 TRBV19 CASSTRGMNTEAFF TGTGCCAGTAGTACCCGGGGGATGAACACTGAAGCTTTCTTT
- - TRBJ2-1 TRBV6-1 CASSEGRRGYNEQFF TGTGCCAGCAGTGAAGGGAGGCGGGGCTACAATGAGCAGTTCTTC
TRBD1 - TRBJ1-1 TRBV12-3/TRBV12-4 CASSFDREVEAFF TGTGCCAGCAGTTTCGACAGGGAGGTTGAAGCTTTCTTT
TRBD1 - TRBJ2-7 TRBV7-2 CASSFTGTGGPYEQYF TGTGCCAGCAGCTTTACCGGGACAGGGGGGCCCTACGAGCAGTACTTC
- - TRBJ2-2 TRBV5-1 CASSLEVVPIGELFF TGCGCCAGCAGCCTCGAGGTGGTACCTATCGGGGAGCTGTTTTTT
- - TRBJ1-1 TRBV29-1 CSVEEVSGEPLEAFF TGCAGCGTTGAAGAGGTCAGCGGAGAACCGCTCGAAGCTTTCTTT
- - TRBJ1-2 TRBV5-4 CASSPGGWENYGYTF TGTGCCAGCAGCCCGGGCGGGTGGGAGAACTATGGCTACACCTTC
- - TRBJ2-7 TRBV6-5 CASSPTGPPYEQYF TGTGCCAGCAGCCCAACAGGGCCGCCCTACGAGCAGTACTTC
- - TRBJ2-7 TRBV6-1 CASSEEIFSRQYF TGTGCCAGCAGTGAAGAAATCTTCTCTAGACAGTACTTC
TRBD2 - TRBJ2-7 TRBV28 CASSPSAGDEQYF TGTGCCAGCAGCCCTTCCGCGGGGGACGAGCAGTACTTC
- - TRBJ1-4 TRBV6-2/TRBV6-3 CASSYSTPGLDEKLFF TGTGCCAGCAGTTACTCGACACCAGGGTTGGATGAAAAACTGTTTTTT
TRBD2 once TRBJ2-7 TRBV7-2 CASSLGLAREQYF TGTGCCAGCAGCCTCGGACTAGCAAGGGAGCAGTACTTC
TRBD1 - TRBJ2-1 TRBV9 CASSRTGGTNEQFF TGTGCCAGCAGTAGGACAGGGGGCACCAATGAGCAGTTCTTC
TRBD2 - TRBJ2-3 TRBV9 CASSPQLAVTDTQYF TGTGCCAGCAGCCCCCAACTAGCGGTCACAGATACGCAGTATTTT
TRBD2 few TRBJ2-1 TRBV19 CATPPRLAGNSRSYNEQFF TGTGCCACTCCGCCGCGGCTAGCGGGAAACTCACGCTCCTACAATGAGCAGTTCTTC
- - TRBJ2-7 TRBV27 CASSLNPRAIYEQYF TGTGCCAGCAGTTTAAATCCGAGGGCCATCTACGAGCAGTACTTC
- - TRBJ2-7 TRBV6-5 CASSGSSYEQYF TGTGCCAGCAGCGGTTCCTCCTACGAGCAGTACTTC
TRBD2 - TRBJ2-1 TRBV6-5 CASSPSGRIPNEQFF TGTGCCAGCAGTCCAAGCGGGAGAATCCCCAATGAGCAGTTCTTC
TRBD1 - TRBJ2-7 TRBV5-1 CASSWAPGQGNEQYF TGCGCCAGCAGCTGGGCCCCGGGACAGGGGAACGAGCAGTACTTC
- - TRBJ2-7 TRBV3-1/TRBV3-2 CASSPGRDVAEQYF TGTGCCAGCAGCCCGGGGCGGGACGTGGCCGAGCAGTACTTC
TRBD1 - TRBJ2-2 TRBV4-1 CASSATGASTGELFF TGCGCCAGCAGCGCAACAGGGGCCAGTACCGGGGAGCTGTTTTTT
- once TRBJ1-5 TRBV7-9 CASSLETANQPQHF TGTGCCAGCAGCTTAGAGACAGCGAATCAGCCCCAGCATTTT
- - TRBJ1-5 TRBV28 CASKADGERPQHF TGTGCCAGCAAAGCGGACGGTGAAAGGCCCCAGCATTTT
TRBD2 - TRBJ2-1 TRBV7-2 CASSLAGSGLAVYNEQFF TGTGCCAGCAGCTTAGCTGGCTCGGGACTAGCGGTCTACAATGAGCAGTTCTTC
TRBD2 - TRBJ2-7 TRBV24-1 CATSDYPSGSGEQYF TGTGCCACCAGTGATTATCCTAGCGGGAGCGGAGAGCAGTACTTC